These T cell receptor beta chains were read from a single sample in a study of patients and donors after allogeneic stem cell transplantation. TCRdb re-called the RT-PCR reads with MiXCR, one entry per CDR3 protein. This repertoire shows 800,000 to 1,000,000 distinct CDR3 sequences, roughly 17% found once; its top ten account for around 6%. Sequencing was performed on blood, either unsorted or a sorted T cell fraction (not recorded which). These TCRs come from a human donor who was either an allogeneic HSCT recipient or a stem cell or donor lymphocyte infusion donor (not recorded which). It is not recorded whose cells these are; they may come from a transplant donor. Each CDR3 is given with its conserved first and last residue. The D gene is left open where the match is weak. Part of the rows lack a size; the others show once, few, many or a class for expanded clones.

abundance: few; v_gene: TRBV7-2; d_gene: -; j_gene: TRBJ1-2; CDR3nt: TGTGCCAGCAGCTTACGTGTCTCGTTCATTGGCTACACCTTC; CDR3aa: CASSLRVSFIGYTF
abundance: few; v_gene: TRBV29-1; d_gene: -; j_gene: TRBJ2-1; CDR3nt: TGCAGCGTTGAAGATCAAGACAGTAAATCCTACAATGAGCAGTTCTTC; CDR3aa: CSVEDQDSKSYNEQFF
abundance: -; v_gene: TRBV5-1; d_gene: -; j_gene: TRBJ1-2; CDR3nt: TGCGCCAGCAGCCCAGAAGACGGGAACTATGGCTACACCTTC; CDR3aa: CASSPEDGNYGYTF
abundance: many; v_gene: TRBV24-1; d_gene: -; j_gene: TRBJ2-2; CDR3nt: TGTGCCACCAGTGACCAATTTCAGACGGAGAACACCGGGGAGCTGTTTTTT; CDR3aa: CATSDQFQTENTGELFF
abundance: -; v_gene: TRBV11-2; d_gene: -; j_gene: TRBJ2-1; CDR3nt: TGTGCCAGCAGCGTACCAACGTGGGGACGGTCCGCCAATGAGCAGTTCTTC; CDR3aa: CASSVPTWGRSANEQFF
abundance: -; v_gene: TRBV7-9; d_gene: -; j_gene: TRBJ2-7; CDR3nt: TGTGCCAGCAGCCAGGCATTGAGGGGCGAGCAGTACTTC; CDR3aa: CASSQALRGEQYF
abundance: -; v_gene: TRBV20-1; d_gene: -; j_gene: TRBJ2-4; CDR3nt: TGCAGTGCTAGAGATCTGGAGGCTGAAGCCAAAAACATTCAGTACTTC; CDR3aa: CSARDLEAEAKNIQYF
abundance: few; v_gene: TRBV10-3; d_gene: -; j_gene: TRBJ2-6; CDR3nt: TGTGCCATCAGCCCCCTTACCGACGTCCTGACTTTC; CDR3aa: CAISPLTDVLTF
abundance: many; v_gene: TRBV5-1; d_gene: -; j_gene: TRBJ1-2; CDR3nt: TGCGCCAGCAGCTTAGACAGCCACTTC; CDR3aa: CASSLDSHF
abundance: few; v_gene: TRBV4-3; d_gene: TRBD1; j_gene: TRBJ1-2; CDR3nt: TGCGCCAGCAGCCACCAGGGGGGCTATGGCTACACCTTC; CDR3aa: CASSHQGGYGYTF
abundance: -; v_gene: TRBV20-1; d_gene: -; j_gene: TRBJ1-4; CDR3nt: TGCAGTGCCACCCGCCCTAATGAAAAACTGTTTTTT; CDR3aa: CSATRPNEKLFF